The entry below describes one T cell receptor (beta chain). Seattle's enrolled individuals joined amid active infection and were then monitored longitudinally. Libraries were prepared by immunoSEQ multiplex PCR; TCRdb keeps only in-frame clonotypes and omits some of them. The table lists 150,000 to 200,000 clones, approximately 95% of them singletons. This sample was included in a study of blood T cell repertoires in COVID-19. Study-level background: Sources were T cells, B-cell-depleted T cells, or PBMCs; the material itself was cDNA or gDNA.

V was pared by 7 bases and J by 3 bases, with 10 bases between. This CDR3 contains 11 residues. Germline-derived CDR1 and CDR2 are DFQATT and SNEGSKA (reference sequence). The gene calls are TRBV20-1 and TRBJ2-7, with unresolved D. This clonotype was obtained from a woman in her sixties or seventies with COVID-19, enrolled during active disease. The specimen sequenced was peripheral blood. CDR3: CSGARGYEQYF. DNA of the CDR3: TGCAGTGGGGCTCGTGGCTACGAGCAGTACTTC.